Only a few counts were recorded for the clone carrying this T cell receptor (beta chain). Its matching antigen is unknown. These data come from a study of Graves' ophthalmopathy and Graves' hyperthyroidism. Study results and caveats: The majority of expanded thyroid clonotypes above 0.001 frequency also occurred in blood.

Beta-chain TCR CDR3 regions were amplified from RNA transcripts. First-round RT-PCR relied on HTBI primers, and a second-round multiplex PCR came next. TCRdb itself ran the multiplex PCR reads through MiXCR, one entry per CDR3 protein. The sample holds around 1.1 million distinct CDR3 sequences, about 36% seen once. Physicians reached a diagnosis by relying on clinical symptoms, serum thyroxine, TRAb, thyroid ultrasound and orbital computed tomography. Trimming removed 0 bases from V and 6 bases from J, with 17 bases in between. Germline V gene data show CDR1 as DFQATT and CDR2 as SNEGSKA (reference sequence). This CDR3 region has 15 residues.

This clonotype originated in an adult man with Graves' hyperthyroidism. Material: peripheral blood or thyroid tissue (not recorded which). This chain joins TRBV20-1 and TRBJ1-1; D is unclear. The CDR3 loop reads CSARDDSLTPAEAFF. The CDR3 DNA follows: TGCAGTGCTAGAGACGACTCCTTGACACCTGCTGAAGCTTTCTTT.